This T cell receptor (beta chain) was captured in a study of blood T cell repertoires in COVID-19. Study-level background: Whether acute or convalescent, the COVID-19 samples came from the United States, Italy and Spain.

Seattle researchers signed up patients amid active infection and tracked them longitudinally. The CDR3 loop spans 15 amino acids. Germline V gives CDR1 SNHLY, CDR2 FYNNEI. With 3 bases removed from V and 0 bases from J, the gap between germline ends came to 8 bases. Per the study methods: How many nucleated cells were present was estimated from reference gene primer amplification. Clones were read by immunoSEQ multiplex PCR, and TCRdb kept only the in-frame ones, dropping some. D and trimming were read from the DNA, whereas the V and J calls and clone size are those reported in that table. The table includes a few hundred thousand clones, approximately 89% detected once.

The gene calls are TRBV2 and TRBJ2-2; the D gene is possibly TRBD1 (6 bases). The source material was peripheral blood. The TCR comes from a woman younger than 45 with COVID-19, enrolled during active disease. The CDR3, as DNA: TGTGCCAGCAGTGATCAGGGGACGAACACCGGGGAGCTGTTTTTT. This codes for CASSDQGTNTGELFF.